The 2 T cell receptor beta chains listed next were all sequenced from one sample in a study of CD8 T cells in ankylosing spondylitis. MiXCR, run by TCRdb on the 5' RACE reads, gives a single entry per CDR3 protein. This sample has 200,000 or so distinct CDR3 sequences, with approximately 12% found just once. What was sequenced was blood, either unsorted or a sorted T cell fraction (not recorded which). The receptor set was obtained from a female donor with ankylosing spondylitis or in good health (not recorded which).

In this sample, this clonotype turned up many times. The rearrangement links TRBV4-3 to TRBJ2-3, with TRBD1 as a possible D gene (7 bases). The V gene lost 2 bases and the J gene lost 4 bases, with 13 bases spanning the gap. Germline CDR1 reads LGHNA; CDR2 reads YSLEER. This CDR3 contains 15 residues. CDR3 DNA sequence: TGCGCCAGCAGCCAACAGGGGGAGCGGGCAGATACGCAGTATTTT. This encodes CASSQQGERADTQYF.

In this sample, this clonotype turned up many times. The chain carries TRBV25-1 and TRBJ2-1; TRBD2 aligns across 15 bases. The CDR3 is 16 residues long. CDR1 MGHDK and CDR2 SYGVNS come from the germline V gene. Germline trimming cut 1 base from V and 13 bases from J; bases unmatched to any gene: 8. CDR3 amino acids: CASSESIGLAGGPQFF. The CDR3 nucleotides are TGTGCCAGCAGTGAATCTATTGGACTAGCGGGAGGGCCTCAGTTCTTC.